The present entry profiles one TCR beta chain with its context. This entry is derived from a study of blood T cell repertoires in COVID-19. Original methodology: The authors estimated nucleated cell counts from reference gene primer amplification. TCRdb's table, derived via immunoSEQ multiplex PCR, lists solely in-frame clones and lacks some. Clone size and the V and J calls come from that table; the DNA yielded D and trimming. This sample has 110,000 or so clones, with about four fifths found just once. The sample taken for sequencing was peripheral blood. The clonotype originates from an older woman with acute or convalescent COVID-19.

CDR3 nucleotides: TGTGCCATACAGGGTATGGACACTGAAGCTTTCTTT. Translated: CAIQGMDTEAFF. The chain is built from TRBV5-4 and TRBJ1-1, with a possible D match to TRBD1 (6 bases). CDR3 size: 12 residues. The V gene's germline CDR1 is SGHNT and CDR2 YYREEE (reference sequence). V lost 9 bases and J 3 bases, leaving 12 bases between the germline ends.